The 12 T cell receptor beta chains given below trace back to one sample, sequenced in a study of OX40 agonist ivuxolimab in advanced cancers. Profiling relied on immunoSEQ multiplex PCR, and the TCRdb table lists in-frame clones only, not all of them. The profile shows some 60,000 clones, about 89% of them singletons. The starting material was CD4+ or CD8+ T cells sorted from blood, obtained in a trial of the OX40 agonist ivuxolimab. The receptors were sampled from an adult with an advanced solid tumor such as melanoma, head and neck, liver or kidney cancer.

This chain links TRBV28 with TRBJ2-1; the match to TRBD2 covers 14 bases. Germline loops: CDR1 MDHEN, CDR2 SYDVKM. The length of the CDR3 is 15 residues. With V trimmed by 3 bases and J by 9 bases, 4 bases remained unmatched. The CDR3 loop reads CASSLTSGRAFEQFF. The CDR3, as DNA: TGTGCCAGCAGTTTGACTAGCGGGAGGGCCTTTGAGCAGTTCTTC.

CDR3: CASSLARQVGLRVEEQYF. The DNA of the CDR3 is TGTGCCAGCAGCTTAGCCCGTCAGGTAGGACTTCGCGTGGAGGAGCAGTACTTC. The genes are TRBV7-9 and TRBJ2-7, with D possibly TRBD2 on 5 matching bases. V lost 0 bases and J 7 bases, leaving 25 bases between the germline ends. Germline V gene lookup returns CDR1 SEHNR and CDR2 FQNEAQ (reference sequence). The CDR3 length is 18 residues.

This clone was counted a single time. The rearrangement uses TRBV7-9 and TRBJ2-6, with a weak D call TRBD2 (6 bases). V lost 9 bases and J 1 base, leaving 10 bases between the germline ends. The CDR3 is 14 amino acids. CDR1 is SEHNR and CDR2 is FQNEAQ in the germline V gene (reference sequence). The CDR3 protein is CASTRESGANVLTF. In DNA form, the CDR3 reads TGTGCCAGTACTCGGGAGTCTGGGGCCAACGTCCTGACTTTC.

The CDR3 is CASSLSAWSSYNEQFF. For the CDR3, the DNA is TGTGCCAGCTCACTAAGCGCTTGGAGCTCCTACAATGAGCAGTTCTTC. The chain joins TRBV18 to TRBJ2-1, with unresolved D. Looked up from germline, CDR1 is KGHSH and CDR2 is LQKENI. Trimming removed 4 bases at V and 0 bases at J, with 13 bases between. The length of the CDR3 is 16 residues. The full variable domain, with the rest looked up from reference TRBV18 and TRBJ2-1, is NAGVMQNPRHLVRRRGQEARLRCSPMKGHSHVYWYRQLPEEGLKFMVYLQKENIIDESGMPKERFSAEFPKEGPSILRIQQVVRGDSAAYFCASSLSAWSSYNEQFFGPGTRLTVL.

The V call is TRBV7-6, the J call TRBJ1-3; D gene ambiguous. The V and J ends lost 10 bases and 0 bases respectively, with 13 bases between them. The germline CDR1 and CDR2 sequences are SGHVS and FNYEAQ. This CDR3 has 14 amino acids. The CDR3 loop reads CATSPGNSGNTIYF. CDR3 DNA: TGTGCCACCTCTCCGGGAAACTCTGGAAACACCATATATTTT. The full variable domain, its missing parts supplied by reference TRBV7-6 and TRBJ1-3, is GAGVSQSPRYKVTKRGQDVALRCDPISGHVSLYWYRQALGQGPEFLTYFNYEAQQDKSGLPNDRFSAERPEGSISTLTIQRTEQRDSAMYRCATSPGNSGNTIYFGEGSWLTVV.

The genes are TRBV9 and TRBJ2-3; TRBD2 aligns across 9 bases. V lost 0 bases, J lost 6 bases, and 11 bases stayed unmatched. In germline, CDR1 is SGDLS, CDR2 YYNGEE. This CDR3 spans 17 amino acids. The CDR3 sequence is CASSVAGGRAYPDTQYF. The DNA of the CDR3 is TGTGCCAGCAGCGTAGCAGGCGGGAGGGCATACCCCGATACGCAGTATTTT.

The gene calls are TRBV14 and TRBJ1-1, with a possible D match to TRBD1 (5 bases). From germline, CDR1 is SGHDN and CDR2 FVKESK. The CDR3 loop spans 17 amino acids. V dropped 5 bases and J dropped 2 bases, with 21 bases sitting between them. CDR3 sequence (DNA): TGTGCCAGCAGCTCCCGGTTGGGCAGGGCCCACAACACTGAAGCTTTCTTT. It codes for CASSSRLGRAHNTEAFF. The full variable domain, completed using reference TRBV14 and TRBJ1-1, is EAGVTQFPSHSVIEKGQTVTLRCDPISGHDNLYWYRRVMGKEIKFLLHFVKESKQDESGMPNNRFLAERTGGTYSTLKVQPAELEDSGVYFCASSSRLGRAHNTEAFFGQGTRLTVV.

The chain links TRBV5-1 to TRBJ2-3; TRBD2 agrees at 11 bases. Germline V gives CDR1 SGHRS, CDR2 YFSETQ. The CDR3 has 15 amino acids. V trimming: 1 base; J trimming: 5 bases; junction bases outside the gene matches: 3. The CDR3 loop is CASSLTSGSQDTQYF. Here the CDR3 DNA reads TGCGCCAGCAGCTTGACTAGCGGGAGTCAAGATACGCAGTATTTT.

The rearrangement uses TRBV5-4 and TRBJ2-1; 11 bases map to TRBD2. The CDR3 has 19 amino acids. V lost 0 bases and J lost 0; bases outside the gene matches: 8. The germline gives CDR1 SGHNT, CDR2 YYREEE (reference sequence). The CDR3, as DNA: TGTGCCAGCAGCTTGGTCGTGACTAGCGGGGTGAGCTCCTACAATGAGCAGTTCTTC. Protein sequence: CASSLVVTSGVSSYNEQFF.

The chain combines TRBV6-6 with TRBJ2-7; 7 nucleotides align to TRBD2. With 7 bases clipped from V and 3 bases from J, the junction kept 6 bases outside the gene matches. Germline V gives CDR1 MNHNY, CDR2 SVGAGI (reference sequence). The CDR3 has 13 residues. This chain's CDR3 is CASTNGRFYEQYF. As DNA, the CDR3 is TGTGCCAGCACTAACGGGAGGTTCTACGAGCAGTACTTC.

This clone was found once. The gene calls are TRBV6-1 and TRBJ2-5; perhaps TRBD1 as D (7 bases). This CDR3 comprises 14 residues. CDR1 is MNHNS and CDR2 is SASEGT in the germline V gene. Deletions cut 4 bases from V and 5 bases from J, with 14 bases between. The CDR3 DNA reads TGTGCCAGCAGTGGAACAGGGGAGGCGGAGACCCAGTACTTC. Its translation: CASSGTGEAETQYF.

V gene TRBV2 combines with J gene TRBJ1-5; no definite D call. CDR3 length equals 13 residues. CDR1 and CDR2 from the germline V gene are SNHLY and FYNNEI. V was shortened by 9 bases and J by 3 bases, with 12 bases between the two germline ends. The CDR3 loop reads CASRSYTNQPQHF. For the CDR3, the DNA is TGTGCCAGTAGGAGCTACACCAATCAGCCCCAGCATTTT.